The 5 T cell receptor beta chains presented below share a single source sample, sequenced in a study of tumor and adjacent non-tumor tissue in lung cancer. The template was RNA from unsorted bulk tissue. Distant lung tissue was collected more than 3 cm away from the tumor edge. Three rounds of nested PCR, following a modified ARM-PCR protocol, produced the TCRbeta library. TCRdb used MiXCR to reprocess the multiplex PCR reads, holding one entry per CDR3 protein. The data show some 80,000 distinct CDR3 sequences, with roughly 80% seen just once and about 47% held by the top ten. The sequenced sample was distant non-tumor lung tissue. These receptors all come from a man in his 60s with non-small cell lung cancer.

The chain recombines TRBV12-3 or TRBV12-4 with TRBJ1-1; TRBD1 matches at 7 bases. CDR3 length: 14 residues. The ends lost 10 bases at V and 5 bases at J; junction bases unmatched: 13. The chain's CDR3 is CATNTGEGWTEAFF. The CDR3 DNA is TGTGCCACCAATACAGGGGAGGGCTGGACTGAAGCTTTCTTT.

Points on this clonotype: This clone may be a read error of a much larger clone one base away. This chain joins TRBV5-6 and TRBJ2-7, with TRBD1 matching over 8 bases. The V gene's germline CDR1 is SGHDT and CDR2 YYEEEE. The CDR3 is 13 residues long. The CDR3 DNA reads TGTACCAGCAGCCCACCGGGACAGGACGAGCAGTACTTC. Translating gives CTSSPPGQDEQYF. Looking up the rest from reference TRBV5-6 and TRBJ2-7 gives the full variable domain: DAGVTQSPTHLIKTRGQQVTLRCSPKSGHDTVSWYQQALGQGPQFIFQYYEEEERQRGNFPDRFSGHQFPNYSSELNVNALLLGDSALYLCTSSPPGQDEQYFGPGTRLTVT.

Points on this clonotype: Germline and junction disagree at one end, which may indicate a read error. The chain couples TRBV11-3 to TRBJ1-1; no clear D gene. The germline gives CDR1 SGHNT, CDR2 YENEEA. CDR3 length: 18 amino acids. CDR3 nucleotides: TGTGCCAGCAGCTTAACACCGAATCTGTATGGTCGGAATACTGAAGCTTTGTTT. It encodes CASSLTPNLYGRNTEALF. The full variable domain, completed using reference TRBV11-3 and TRBJ1-1, is EAGVVQSPRYKIIEKKQPVAFWCNPISGHNTLYWYLQNLGQGPELLIRYENEEAVDDSQLPKDRFSAERLKGVDSTLKIQPAELGDSAVYLCASSLTPNLYGRNTEALFGQGTRLTVV.

This chain joins TRBV6-5 and TRBJ1-6; 7 nucleotides match TRBD1. The CDR3 extends over 15 amino acids. V was clipped by 9 bases and J by 8 bases; unmatched bases: 13. The V gene's germline CDR1 is MNHEY and CDR2 SVGAGI. The CDR3 loop is CARNYMTGTDSPLHF. DNA for the CDR3: TGTGCCAGAAATTACATGACAGGGACTGATTCACCCCTCCACTTT.

Remarks on this clonotype: Just one base apart from a much larger clone, this may be a read error. The chain recombines TRBV11-2 with TRBJ2-1, with unresolved D. The germline V and J ends were trimmed by 1 base and 0 bases, with 13 bases remaining between them. This CDR3 comprises 17 residues. Germline CDR1 and CDR2: SGHAT and FQNNGV. The CDR3 region has the DNA TGTGCCAGCAGCTTAGCCCTGCGGCAGAACTCCTACAATGAGCAGTTCTTC. This gives the protein CASSLALRQNSYNEQFF.